This T cell receptor (beta chain) was captured by sequencing in a study of blood T cell repertoires in COVID-19 (dated by TCRdb to the early 2020s). With regard to the full study: Collaborator samples came from the United States, Italy and Spain and covered acute and convalescent phases of COVID-19. HLA class I and class II types, where available, came from metadata supplied by the sample provider rather than from assay-based typing. Deeply sampled blood TCRbeta repertoires from subjects exposed to, actively infected with, or recovered from COVID-19 were included in the dataset. The repertoires were released in a freely available public database intended as a resource for research on the immune response to SARS-CoV-2. Samples came from the ongoing ImmuneRACE study (first 160 participants) plus 1,254 subjects from 6 global collaborators. The material from the prospective study consisted of cDNA or gDNA derived from T cells, B-cell-depleted T cells, or PBMCs. The sample metadata nearly always contained a de-identified subject ID, COVID-19 status, age in years and sex.

Broader findings and caveats from the paper: The amount of clinical and demographic metadata varied by source and participant and was provided uncurated.

Samples from volunteer blood donors who had recovered from COVID-19 were contributed by a second Seattle source. Each collaborating institution followed its own protocols to collect whole blood in K2EDTA tubes. Collaborator samples were shipped for TCRbeta analysis as frozen whole blood, isolated PBMCs, or DNA extracted from either sample type. Worth noting for this clone: Which antigen it targets is not known. Per-base qualities were not stored, and no clone one base away is much larger.

V lost 5 bases and J lost 8 bases; the stretch between them is 21 bases long. The CDR3 numbers 15 residues from cysteine through phenylalanine. Left in the record is the CDR3 DNA by itself, 45 bases read in frame from the first base. Sequences LNHDA (CDR1) and SQIVND (CDR2) are obtained from the germline V gene (reference sequence). TCRbeta CDR3 regions were amplified from genomic DNA by means of the immunoSEQ Assay, a bias-controlled multiplex PCR. The published analysis was carried out like this. Within the assay, amplification of reference gene primers was used to estimate how many nucleated cells each sample contained. To quantify the absolute abundance of each unique TCRbeta CDR3 rearrangement, sequence reads were collapsed and filtered. For each sample, productive Simpson clonality was calculated as the square root of Simpson's diversity index over productive rearrangements. TCRdb took this table from immuneACCESS and kept in-frame rearrangements with V and J called. Such tables lack part of the clones; where checked against another copy, unresolved V genes explain under half of the gap, and the rest is unexplained. V and J calls and clone size are given by that table; D and trimming were obtained from the DNA. In all, the sample holds about 280,000 clones, and 83% of those were seen once. Approximately 10% of the sample goes to the ten largest clones.

The TCR comes from a woman between 45 and 65 years old who had recovered from COVID-19. Material for sequencing was peripheral blood. The receptor chain draws on TRBV19 and TRBJ1-2, with the D gene not clear enough to name. CDR3 reads: CASSEYSPRLVGYTF. The DNA is TGTGCCAGTAGTGAGTATAGCCCGAGGCTGGTGGGCTACACCTTC.